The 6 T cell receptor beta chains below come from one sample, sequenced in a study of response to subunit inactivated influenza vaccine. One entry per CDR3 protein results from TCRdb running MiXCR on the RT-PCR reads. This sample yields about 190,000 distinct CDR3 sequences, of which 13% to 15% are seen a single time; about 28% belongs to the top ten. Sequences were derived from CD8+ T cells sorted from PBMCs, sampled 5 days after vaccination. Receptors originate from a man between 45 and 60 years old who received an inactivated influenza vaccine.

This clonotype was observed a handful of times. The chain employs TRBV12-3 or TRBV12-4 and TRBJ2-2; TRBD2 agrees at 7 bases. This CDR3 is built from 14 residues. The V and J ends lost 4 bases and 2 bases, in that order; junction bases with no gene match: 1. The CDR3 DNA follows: TGTGCCAGCAGTTCTAGCGGAAACACCGGGGAGCTGTTTTTT. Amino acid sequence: CASSSSGNTGELFF.

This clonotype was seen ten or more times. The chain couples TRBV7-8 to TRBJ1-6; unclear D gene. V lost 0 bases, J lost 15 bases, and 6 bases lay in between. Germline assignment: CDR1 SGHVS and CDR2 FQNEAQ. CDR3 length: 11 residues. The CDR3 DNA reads TGTGCCAGCAGCTTAGCAGGGCACCTCCACTTT. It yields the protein CASSLAGHLHF.

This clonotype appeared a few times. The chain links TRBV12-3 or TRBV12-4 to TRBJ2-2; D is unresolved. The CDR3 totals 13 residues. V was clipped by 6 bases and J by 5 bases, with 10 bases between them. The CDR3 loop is CASSQSLTGELFF. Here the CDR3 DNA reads TGTGCCAGCAGCCAGTCCCTGACCGGGGAGCTGTTTTTT.

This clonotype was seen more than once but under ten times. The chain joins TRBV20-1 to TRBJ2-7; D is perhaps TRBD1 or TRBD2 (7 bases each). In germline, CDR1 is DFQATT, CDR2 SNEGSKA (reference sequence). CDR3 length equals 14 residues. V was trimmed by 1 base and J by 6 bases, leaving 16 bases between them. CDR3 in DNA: TGCAGTGCTAGAGTCAGGGGGGGGCCTGTCGAGCAGTACTTC. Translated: CSARVRGGPVEQYF.

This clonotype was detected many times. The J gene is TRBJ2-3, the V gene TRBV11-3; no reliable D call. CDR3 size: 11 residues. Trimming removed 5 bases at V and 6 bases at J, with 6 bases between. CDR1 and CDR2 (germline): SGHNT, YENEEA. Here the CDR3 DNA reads TGTGCCAGCAGCGAAGGGGATACGCAGTATTTT. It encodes CASSEGDTQYF.

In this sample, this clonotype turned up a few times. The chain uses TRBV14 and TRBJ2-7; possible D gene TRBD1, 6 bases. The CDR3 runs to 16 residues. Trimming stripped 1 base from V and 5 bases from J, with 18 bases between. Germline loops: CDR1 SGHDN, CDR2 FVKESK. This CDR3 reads CASSQVSRGLTDEQYF. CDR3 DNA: TGTGCCAGCAGCCAAGTTTCAAGGGGGTTAACTGACGAGCAGTACTTC.